This T cell receptor beta chain was documented in a study of cytomegalovirus exposure and HLA in healthy donors. Study results and caveats: It was only CMV serostatus that was available as immune exposure information.

A word on this clone: Antigen unknown.

PCR used 60 Vbeta primers and 13 Jbeta primers. Profiling relied on immunoSEQ multiplex PCR, and the TCRdb table lists in-frame clones only, not all of them. The sample lists 100,000 to 150,000 clones, 80% occurring once. Looked up from germline, CDR1 is LNHDA and CDR2 is SQIVND (reference sequence). CDR3 length: 17 amino acids. V was trimmed by 6 bases and J by 2 bases, leaving 20 bases between them. The chain has TRBV19 and TRBJ1-5; TRBD1 is a possible D gene (6 bases). The receptor comes from a man aged 30 to 45 in good health and CMV-seropositive. The specimen sequenced was PBMCs. The CDR3 region is CASRAGGGQWGNQPQHF. The DNA of the CDR3 is TGTGCCAGTAGGGCCGGCGGGGGGCAATGGGGCAATCAGCCCCAGCATTTT.